The rows below give T cell receptor beta chains drawn from one sample of a study of blood T cell repertoires in COVID-19. Assay used: immunoSEQ multiplex PCR; TCRdb lists only in-frame clones, some missing. The sample lists some 100,000 clones, 75% to 90% occurring once. The sequencing input was peripheral blood. These TCRs come from a woman aged 80 or over with active COVID-19. Each CDR3 is given with its conserved first and last residue. The order of the fields is D gene, V gene, J gene, clone size, CDR3 protein, CDR3 DNA. A D gene is named only where the DNA matches it firmly. Expanded clones get a size class; other rows say once, few or many, or leave the size out.

>.|TRBV4-1|TRBJ1-1|.
CASSQQGLEAFF
TGCGCCAGCAGCCAGCAGGGGCTAGAAGCTTTCTTT
>.|TRBV28|TRBJ1-4|few
CASTSLRGGGEKLFF
TGTGCCAGCACCTCGCTGAGGGGAGGGGGTGAAAAACTGTTTTTT
>.|TRBV3-1/TRBV3-2|TRBJ1-2|.
CASSQADYGYTF
TGTGCCAGCAGCCAGGCTGACTATGGCTACACCTTC
>.|TRBV10-3|TRBJ1-1|.
CAIKRLADSTEAFF
TGTGCCATCAAAAGACTAGCCGACAGCACTGAAGCTTTCTTT
>TRBD2|TRBV7-3|TRBJ2-1|.
CASSSRLAGNEQFF
TGTGCCAGCAGCTCCAGACTAGCCGGGAATGAGCAGTTCTTC
>.|TRBV9|TRBJ1-1|.
CASSILPVNTEAFF
TGTGCCAGCAGCATCCTCCCAGTAAACACTGAAGCTTTCTTT
>.|TRBV19|TRBJ2-5|once
CASSIGAGLQETQYF
TGTGCCAGTAGTATAGGGGCAGGGCTTCAAGAGACCCAGTACTTC
>TRBD1|TRBV6-1|TRBJ2-5|.
CASSEPTGQETQYF
TGTGCCAGCAGTGAGCCGACAGGGCAAGAGACCCAGTACTTC
>TRBD1|TRBV28|TRBJ2-5|.
CASSIHRGVGETQYF
TGTGCCAGCAGTATTCACAGGGGGGTTGGGGAGACCCAGTACTTC
>TRBD1|TRBV19|TRBJ1-5|.
CASRGTGLNQPQHF
TGTGCCAGTAGGGGGACAGGGCTCAATCAGCCCCAGCATTTT
>TRBD2|TRBV6-2/TRBV6-3|TRBJ2-1|.
CASSTYGREGPNEQFF
TGTGCCAGCAGTACTTACGGGCGGGAGGGCCCCAATGAGCAGTTCTTC
>.|TRBV28|TRBJ1-6|.
CASRPPGIEAYNSPLHF
TGTGCCAGCAGGCCCCCCGGGATCGAGGCATATAATTCACCCCTCCACTTT
>.|TRBV2|TRBJ2-1|.
CASGALAQYNEQFF
TGTGCCAGCGGTGCATTAGCGCAGTACAATGAGCAGTTCTTC
>TRBD1|TRBV6-2/TRBV6-3|TRBJ2-1|once
CASSPLRTGGNEQFF
TGTGCCAGCAGCCCCCTACGGACAGGCGGCAATGAGCAGTTCTTC
>.|TRBV5-1|TRBJ2-6|.
CASSKEAGFFSGANVLTF
TGCGCCAGTTCTAAAGAGGCGGGATTTTTCTCTGGGGCCAACGTCCTGACTTTC
>.|TRBV23-1|TRBJ2-1|.
CASSQGAQRGTYNEQFF
TGCGCCAGCAGTCAGGGGGCCCAGCGGGGCACCTACAATGAGCAGTTCTTC
>.|TRBV18|TRBJ2-5|.
CASSPAGRETQYF
TGTGCCAGCTCACCGGCAGGGAGGGAGACCCAGTACTTC
>.|TRBV5-1|TRBJ2-1|.
CASSFGGAAGYNEQFF
TGCGCCAGCAGCTTTGGAGGGGCGGCGGGGTACAATGAGCAGTTCTTC
>TRBD2|TRBV18|TRBJ2-1|.
CASSPGLAGKGEQFF
TGTGCCAGCTCACCCGGACTAGCGGGAAAGGGTGAGCAGTTCTTC
>.|TRBV23-1|TRBJ1-4|.
CASSQGGGRVNEKLFF
TGCGCCAGCAGTCAAGGGGGGGGTAGGGTTAATGAAAAACTGTTTTTT
>TRBD1|TRBV28|TRBJ1-1|.
CASSFWTGGGENTEAFF
TGTGCCAGCAGTTTTTGGACAGGGGGAGGGGAGAACACTGAAGCTTTCTTT
>TRBD1|TRBV28|TRBJ2-3|.
CASSRQGSFHTQYF
TGTGCCAGCAGCCGACAGGGGTCTTTTCATACGCAGTATTTT